This T cell receptor beta chain appears in the sequencing data of a study of beta chain features in type 1 diabetes. General study results and limits: Shorter TCRB CDR3s, moderately but significantly so, were found in Type 1 diabetes patients in all four CD4+ subsets.

There are a few counts of this clone. As yet, its antigen is unknown. One heparinised draw of blood, averaging about 110 mL, came from each donor. Expressed TCRB transcripts were sequenced, since all the RNA that had been isolated was reverse transcribed. Several million reads per sample on average were obtained from naive, central memory and regulatory T cell samples. Method: immunoSEQ multiplex PCR; TCRdb's copy keeps in-frame clones and lacks some. The table has 250,000 to 350,000 clones, roughly an eighth seen once; the top ten hold less than 0.02%. Germline CDR1 and CDR2: SGDLS and YYNGEE. This CDR3 region has 14 residues. V lost 4 bases and J lost 4; bases outside the gene matches: 5.

This chain links TRBV9 with TRBJ2-1; TRBD2 aligns across 7 bases. This sequence originates from a man aged 30 to 45 with type 1 diabetes. The sample was naive CD4+ T cells from blood. DNA for the CDR3: TGTGCCAGCAGCCCCGTAGCGGGTTACAATGAGCAGTTCTTC. Encoded protein: CASSPVAGYNEQFF.